One sample yielded the 16 T cell receptor beta chains listed below, sequenced in a study of cytomegalovirus exposure and HLA in healthy donors. Here immunoSEQ multiplex PCR was the method, and the copy in TCRdb shows in-frame clones only, minus some. The sample includes some 150,000 clones, roughly 86% of them seen just once. The sequenced sample consisted of PBMCs. All receptors derive from a man younger than 35 in good health and CMV-seropositive.

The rearrangement joins TRBV4-2 to TRBJ2-7; D possibly corresponds to TRBD2 (6 bases). The CDR3 sequence is 16 residues long. V shed 2 bases and J shed 0 bases, with 14 bases lying between them. Germline V gene sequence: CDR1 LGHNA, CDR2 YNFKEQ. The CDR3 region has the DNA TGTGCCAGCAGCCAACCCCCCGGGACTGGCTCCTACGAGCAGTACTTC. It encodes CASSQPPGTGSYEQYF.

This chain joins TRBV9 and TRBJ2-2; D is undetermined. The CDR3 consists of 14 residues. Germline V lookup: CDR1 SGDLS, CDR2 YYNGEE. Trimming left V 3 bases short and J 0 bases short, with 6 bases between. In DNA, the CDR3 is TGTGCCAGCAGCGCGGGTTCGAACACCGGGGAGCTGTTTTTT. Protein product: CASSAGSNTGELFF.

The chain has TRBV13 and TRBJ2-7, with TRBD2 matching over 8 bases. Trimming removed 1 base from V and 5 bases from J; junction bases left unmatched: 4. The germline gives CDR1 PRHDT, CDR2 FYEKMQ (reference sequence). The CDR3 has 14 residues. CDR3 amino acids: CASSLAAGAHEQYF. The CDR3 DNA follows: TGTGCCAGCAGCTTAGCAGCGGGGGCCCACGAGCAGTACTTC.

The rearrangement links TRBV18 to TRBJ2-3; perhaps TRBD2 as D (7 bases). Germline values: CDR1 KGHSH, CDR2 LQKENI. The CDR3 is 15 amino acids. Trimming pared 3 bases from V and 0 bases from J, leaving 10 bases between. CDR3 coding DNA: TGTGCCAGCTCACCGGGGGGGCATAGCACAGATACGCAGTATTTT. Translating it yields CASSPGGHSTDTQYF.

The gene calls are TRBV2 and TRBJ1-1; tentatively, D is TRBD1 (5 bases). Trimming pared 8 bases from V and 1 base from J, leaving 11 bases between. Looked up from germline, CDR1 is SNHLY and CDR2 is FYNNEI. The CDR3 has 13 amino acids. The CDR3 bases are TGTGCCAGCCGAAAGGGGTGGAACACTGAAGCTTTCTTT. This translates into CASRKGWNTEAFF. The whole variable domain, filled in from reference TRBV2 and TRBJ1-1, reads EPEVTQTPSHQVTQMGQEVILRCVPISNHLYFYWYRQILGQKVEFLVSFYNNEISEKSEIFDDQFSVERPDGSNFTLKIRSTKLEDSAMYFCASRKGWNTEAFFGQGTRLTVV.

The V gene is TRBV9, the J gene TRBJ1-1; D might be TRBD1 (6 bases). Trimming left V 4 bases short and J 5 bases short, with 15 bases between. Germline loops: CDR1 SGDLS, CDR2 YYNGEE. This CDR3 is built from 14 residues. The CDR3 nucleotides read TGTGCCAGCAGCACACAGGGTCATGGGACTGAAGCTTTCTTT. It is translated as CASSTQGHGTEAFF.

This clone was detected only once. The CDR3 DNA follows: TGTGCCTGGACGGGTGGGTACTATGGCTACACCTTC. Translated, it gives CAWTGGYYGYTF. The chain employs TRBV30 and TRBJ1-2; no clear D. Trimming removed 4 bases at V and 3 bases at J, with 9 bases between. The CDR3 runs to 12 residues. The germline V gene encodes CDR1 GTSNPN and CDR2 SVGIG (reference sequence). The complete variable domain, with remaining parts taken from reference TRBV30 and TRBJ1-2, reads SQTIHQWPATLVQPVGSPLSLECTVEGTSNPNLYWYRQAAGRGLQLLFYSVGIGQISSEVPQNLSASRPQDRQFILSSKKLLLSDSGFYLCAWTGGYYGYTFGSGTRLTVV.

The chain carries TRBV5-4 and TRBJ1-4; weak D call: TRBD1 (5 bases). CDR3 length: 14 residues. The germline CDR1 and CDR2 sequences are SGHNT and YYREEE (reference sequence). The ends were cut back, 5 bases at V and 1 base at J, with 9 bases in the middle. In DNA form, the CDR3 reads TGTGCCAGCAGGCACGGGGGAACTAATGAAAAACTGTTTTTT. This sequence encodes CASRHGGTNEKLFF.

The rearrangement joins TRBV5-1 to TRBJ2-5; D may be TRBD1 (5 bases). Trimming shortened V by 0 bases and J by 0 bases, and 9 bases separated the two germline ends. The CDR3 is made up of 15 amino acids. The germline V gene has CDR1 SGHRS and CDR2 YFSETQ. The CDR3 DNA is TGCGCCAGCAGCTTGGGGGGCTCGTACCAAGAGACCCAGTACTTC. Translating gives CASSLGGSYQETQYF.

V is TRBV28 and J is TRBJ2-1; TRBD2 matches 12 bases. V shed 4 bases, J shed 9 bases, and the junction held 7 bases outside the gene matches. The CDR3 length is 15 residues. Germline CDR1 MDHEN, CDR2 SYDVKM. CDR3 bases: TGTGCCAGCAGTTCTTCTAGCGGGAGGGTCTTTGAGCAGTTCTTC. Amino acids: CASSSSSGRVFEQFF. Together with reference TRBV28 and TRBJ2-1, the CDR3 gives the full variable domain: DVKVTQSSRYLVKRTGEKVFLECVQDMDHENMFWYRQDPGLGLRLIYFSYDVKMKEKGDIPEGYSVSREKKERFSLILESASTNQTSMYLCASSSSSGRVFEQFFGPGTRLTVL.

The chain employs TRBV11-2 and TRBJ2-7; D gene ambiguous. Germline CDR1 reads SGHAT; CDR2 reads FQNNGV. Trimming took off 1 base at V and 6 bases at J, with 16 bases between the two ends. The CDR3 has 15 amino acids. The CDR3 DNA is TGTGCCAGCAGCTTAGCCCCAGGCCGCCTGGGCGAGCAGTACTTC. Amino acid sequence: CASSLAPGRLGEQYF.

This CDR3 is CASSQDLLSGIYGYTF. The DNA for the CDR3 is TGCGCCAGCAGCCAAGATCTCCTCTCGGGTATCTATGGCTACACCTTC. V gene TRBV4-1 combines with J gene TRBJ1-2, with no clear D. V lost 0 bases and J 4 bases, leaving 15 bases between the germline ends. Germline assignment: CDR1 MGHRA and CDR2 YSYEKL. The CDR3 is 16 amino acids.

The rearrangement links TRBV5-1 to TRBJ2-3, with D maybe TRBD1 (6 bases). This CDR3 is built from 15 residues. In germline, CDR1 is SGHRS, CDR2 YFSETQ. V was trimmed by 6 bases and J by 0 bases, leaving 14 bases between them. CDR3: CASISGATSTDTQYF. DNA of the CDR3: TGCGCCAGCATCTCAGGGGCAACTAGCACAGATACGCAGTATTTT.

This clone occurred a few times. The V and J genes are TRBV5-1 and TRBJ1-2; the D is unclear. The germline CDR1 and CDR2 sequences are SGHRS and YFSETQ. V lost 4 bases and J lost 0, with 13 bases in between. The CDR3 spans 15 residues. The CDR3 is CASSVGLGSNYGYTF. The DNA of the CDR3 is TGCGCCAGCAGCGTTGGCCTAGGCTCTAACTATGGCTACACCTTC.

The gene calls are TRBV6-6 and TRBJ2-3; tentatively, D is TRBD2 (5 bases). Trimming took off 9 bases at V and 1 base at J, with 17 bases between the two ends. The germline gives CDR1 MNHNY, CDR2 SVGAGI (reference sequence). The CDR3 totals 15 residues. The CDR3: CASKLDSKRTDTQYF. The CDR3 coding sequence is TGTGCCAGTAAATTGGACTCGAAGCGCACAGATACGCAGTATTTT.

The chain is built from TRBV11-3 and TRBJ2-7, with a possible D match to TRBD1 (5 bases). Trimming took 0 bases from V and 7 from J, leaving 7 bases between them. The CDR3 sequence is 12 residues long. Looked up from germline, CDR1 is SGHNT and CDR2 is YENEEA. CDR3 bases: TGTGCCAGCAGCTTAGATAGGGGAGAGCAGTACTTC. The encoded protein is CASSLDRGEQYF.